The sequence of this TCR beta chain was determined in a study of T-cell reconstitution after alpha-beta-depleted transplantation in children. During its preparation, the TCRbeta library received unique molecular identifiers. TCRdb analysed the PCR reads with MiXCR anew, one entry per CDR3 protein. This sample has hundreds of thousands of distinct CDR3 sequences, with around 15% found just once. Many counts were recorded for this clonotype. Antigen unknown. Study outcomes and limitations: Reportedly, roughly two months post-transplant, alpha-beta T cells arose from several hundred expanded graft clones. Surviving thymic progenitors and recipient T cells were the source of high TCRbeta diversity at day 60 in some patients. Counts and diversity of T cells one year after transplant came mostly from newly produced T cells.

CDR1 and CDR2 from the germline V gene are LGHDT and YNNKEL (reference sequence). V lost 5 bases and J lost 4; bases outside the gene matches: 1. This CDR3 comprises 12 residues. The rearrangement joins TRBV3-1 to TRBJ2-7; 8 bases map to TRBD1. This receptor was obtained from a boy under two years old who had a stem cell transplant for Wiskott-Aldrich syndrome, so the T cells may come from the graft donor. Source: PBMCs, mostly from graft donor cells, taken 360 days after TCRalphabeta/CD19-depleted stem cell transplant. The chain's CDR3 is CASSGTGYEQYF. In DNA, the CDR3 is TGTGCCAGCAGCGGGACAGGATACGAGCAGTACTTC.